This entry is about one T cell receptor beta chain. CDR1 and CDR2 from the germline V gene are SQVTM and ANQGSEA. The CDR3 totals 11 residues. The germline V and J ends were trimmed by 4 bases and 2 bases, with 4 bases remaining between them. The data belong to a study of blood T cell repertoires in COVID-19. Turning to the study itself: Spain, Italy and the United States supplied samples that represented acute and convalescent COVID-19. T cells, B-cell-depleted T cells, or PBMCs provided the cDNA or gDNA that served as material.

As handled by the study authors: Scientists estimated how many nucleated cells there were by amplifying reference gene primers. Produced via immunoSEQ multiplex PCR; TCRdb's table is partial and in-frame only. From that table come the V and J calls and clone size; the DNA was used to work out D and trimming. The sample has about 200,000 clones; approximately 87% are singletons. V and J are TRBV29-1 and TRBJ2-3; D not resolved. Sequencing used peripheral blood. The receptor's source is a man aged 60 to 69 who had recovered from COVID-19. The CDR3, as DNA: TGCAGCGTTGGGCTCACAGATACGCAGTATTTT. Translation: CSVGLTDTQYF.